The rows below give T cell receptor beta chains drawn from one sample of a study of OX40 agonist ivuxolimab in advanced cancers. Clones were read by immunoSEQ multiplex PCR, and TCRdb kept only the in-frame ones, dropping some. This sample has about 48,000 clones; around 74% occur once, and the top ten carry 1.5% to 2%. The input for sequencing was CD4+ or CD8+ T cells sorted from blood, taken in a trial of the OX40 agonist ivuxolimab. These receptors all come from an adult with an advanced solid tumor such as melanoma, head and neck, liver or kidney cancer. Both conserved end residues are part of each CDR3. The D gene is left open where the match is weak. The size field is filled for only some rows; it gives once, few, many or a size class.

once	-	TRBV11-3	TRBJ2-1	CASSLDSSSYNEQFF	TGTGCCAGCAGCCTCGACTCGAGCTCCTACAATGAGCAGTTCTTC
once	TRBD1	TRBV4-1	TRBJ2-3	CASSQWGQGIRTDTQYF	TGCGCCAGCAGCCAATGGGGACAGGGGATACGCACAGATACGCAGTATTTT
-	-	TRBV18	TRBJ1-3	CASSPPENTIYF	TGTGCCAGCTCACCACCGGAGAACACCATATATTTT
-	-	TRBV29-1	TRBJ2-7	CSVITQGRLYEQYF	TGCAGCGTTATAACTCAGGGGAGACTCTACGAGCAGTACTTC
-	-	TRBV7-9	TRBJ1-1	CASSERGAGPTEAFF	TGTGCCAGCAGCGAAAGAGGGGCAGGGCCCACTGAAGCTTTCTTT
-	-	TRBV21-1	TRBJ1-2	CASSTHTDVGYTF	TGTGCCAGCAGCACGCATACGGATGTTGGCTACACCTTC
-	TRBD1	TRBV28	TRBJ1-2	CASSPGGLGYTF	TGTGCCAGCAGTCCAGGGGGGTTGGGCTACACCTTC
-	-	TRBV19	TRBJ2-4	CASSPVAVLAKNIQYF	TGTGCCAGTAGTCCGGTGGCAGTTCTAGCCAAAAACATTCAGTACTTC
-	-	TRBV4-2	TRBJ1-2	CASSQAPGGPDGYTF	TGTGCCAGCAGCCAAGCGCCGGGGGGACCCGATGGCTACACCTTC
-	-	TRBV11-2	TRBJ1-2	CASSNPSRRGGYTF	TGTGCCAGCAGCAACCCGTCTCGCAGGGGCGGCTACACCTTC
-	TRBD1	TRBV4-3	TRBJ1-6	CASSRLPKVTGRRSYNSPLHF	TGCGCCAGCAGCCGACTTCCAAAGGTGACAGGGAGGAGATCCTATAATTCACCCCTCCACTTT
-	TRBD2	TRBV6-1	TRBJ2-5	CAGARRGGETQYF	TGTGCCGGAGCCCGGAGGGGAGGGGAGACCCAGTACTTC
-	TRBD1	TRBV6-5	TRBJ2-7	CASSYQDRDYEQYF	TGTGCCAGCAGTTACCAAGACAGGGACTACGAGCAGTACTTC
-	TRBD1	TRBV30	TRBJ1-3	CAWSRNRGSSGNTIYF	TGTGCCTGGAGCCGGAACAGGGGAAGCTCTGGAAACACCATATATTTT
few	-	TRBV18	TRBJ2-3	CASSPRGSVSADTQYF	TGTGCCAGCTCACCACGGGGGTCTGTATCGGCAGATACGCAGTATTTT
few	TRBD2	TRBV18	TRBJ2-1	CASSPVSGRDEQFF	TGTGCCAGCTCACCCGTCAGCGGGAGGGATGAGCAGTTCTTC
-	-	TRBV11-2	TRBJ2-3	CASSLQGSFNTDTQYF	TGTGCCAGCAGCTTACAGGGTTCTTTCAACACAGATACGCAGTATTTT
-	-	TRBV11-2	TRBJ2-1	CASSPTILGEQFF	TGTGCCAGCAGTCCCACTATTTTGGGTGAGCAGTTCTTC
few	-	TRBV14	TRBJ1-3	CASSLPNGNTIYF	TGTGCCAGCAGCCTACCCAATGGAAACACCATATATTTT
-	TRBD2	TRBV7-2	TRBJ2-1	CASSLWTSGTNEQFF	TGTGCCAGCAGCTTATGGACTAGCGGGACCAATGAGCAGTTCTTC
-	TRBD1	TRBV19	TRBJ2-7	CASTPEDRHYEQYF	TGTGCCAGTACCCCAGAGGACAGGCATTACGAGCAGTACTTC
-	TRBD1	TRBV14	TRBJ1-1	CASSQADRAGTEAFF	TGTGCCAGCAGCCAAGCGGACAGGGCGGGCACTGAAGCTTTCTTT
once	TRBD1	TRBV4-2	TRBJ1-3	CASSQDIPTGGRGNTIYF	TGTGCCAGCAGCCAAGATATCCCGACAGGGGGAAGGGGAAATACCATATATTTT